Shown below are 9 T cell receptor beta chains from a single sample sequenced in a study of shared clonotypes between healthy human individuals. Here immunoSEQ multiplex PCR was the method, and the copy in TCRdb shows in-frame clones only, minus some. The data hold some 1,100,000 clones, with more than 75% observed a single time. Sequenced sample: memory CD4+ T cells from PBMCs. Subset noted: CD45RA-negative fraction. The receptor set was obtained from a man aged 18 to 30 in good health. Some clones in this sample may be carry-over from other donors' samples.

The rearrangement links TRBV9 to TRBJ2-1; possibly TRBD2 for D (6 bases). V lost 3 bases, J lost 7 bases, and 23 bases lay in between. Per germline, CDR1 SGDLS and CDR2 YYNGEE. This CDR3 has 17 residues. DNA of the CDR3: TGTGCCAGCAGCGGGAGGGGAGGCCCCAATAGGAGGAATGAGCAGTTCTTC. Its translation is CASSGRGGPNRRNEQFF. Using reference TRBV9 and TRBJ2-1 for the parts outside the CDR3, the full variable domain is DSGVTQTPKHLITATGQRVTLRCSPRSGDLSVYWYQQSLDQGLQFLIQYYNGEERAKGNILERFSAQQFPDLHSELNLSSLELGDSALYFCASSGRGGPNRRNEQFFGPGTRLTVL.

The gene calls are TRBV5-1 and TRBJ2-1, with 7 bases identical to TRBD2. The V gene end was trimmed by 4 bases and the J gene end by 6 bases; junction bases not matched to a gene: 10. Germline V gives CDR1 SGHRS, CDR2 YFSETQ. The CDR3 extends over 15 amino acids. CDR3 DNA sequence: TGCGCCAGCAGCCCGACTAGCCCCCTGACCAATGAGCAGTTCTTC. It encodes CASSPTSPLTNEQFF.

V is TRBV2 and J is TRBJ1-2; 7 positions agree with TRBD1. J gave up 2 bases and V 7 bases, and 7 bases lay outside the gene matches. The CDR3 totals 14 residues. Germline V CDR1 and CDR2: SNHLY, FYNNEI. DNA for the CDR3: TGTGCCAGCAATCGACAGGGCGGGAACTATGGCTACACCTTC. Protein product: CASNRQGGNYGYTF.

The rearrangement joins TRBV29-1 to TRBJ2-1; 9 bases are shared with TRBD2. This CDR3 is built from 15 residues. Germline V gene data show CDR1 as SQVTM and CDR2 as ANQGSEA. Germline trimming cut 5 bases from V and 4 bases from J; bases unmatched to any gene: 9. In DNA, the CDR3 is TGCAGCGTTCTAAAGGAGCGGGAGGTATACAATGAGCAGTTCTTC. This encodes CSVLKEREVYNEQFF.

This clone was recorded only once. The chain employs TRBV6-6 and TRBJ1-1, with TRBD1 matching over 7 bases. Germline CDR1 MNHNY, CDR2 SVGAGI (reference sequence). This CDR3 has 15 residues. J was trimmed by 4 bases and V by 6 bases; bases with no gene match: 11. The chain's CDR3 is CASRGTDRVATEAFF. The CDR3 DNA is TGTGCCAGCAGGGGAACCGACAGGGTGGCCACTGAAGCTTTCTTT.

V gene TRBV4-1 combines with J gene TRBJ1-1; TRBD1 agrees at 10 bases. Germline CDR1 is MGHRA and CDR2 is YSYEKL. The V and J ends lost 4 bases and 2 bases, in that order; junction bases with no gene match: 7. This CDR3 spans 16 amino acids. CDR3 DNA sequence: TGCGCCAGCAGCCCCGGGACAGGGGCCACCAACACTGAAGCTTTCTTT. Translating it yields CASSPGTGATNTEAFF.

The CDR3 sequence is CASVAGNPSNQPQHF. The CDR3 region has the DNA TGTGCCAGCGTGGCGGGCAACCCTAGCAATCAGCCCCAGCATTTT. The V and J genes are TRBV28 and TRBJ1-5; D is ambiguous. Germline CDR1 MDHEN, CDR2 SYDVKM. V shed 8 bases and J shed 0 bases, with 14 bases lying between them. This CDR3 has 15 amino acids. The full variable domain, completed using reference TRBV28 and TRBJ1-5, is DVKVTQSSRYLVKRTGEKVFLECVQDMDHENMFWYRQDPGLGLRLIYFSYDVKMKEKGDIPEGYSVSREKKERFSLILESASTNQTSMYLCASVAGNPSNQPQHFGDGTRLSIL.

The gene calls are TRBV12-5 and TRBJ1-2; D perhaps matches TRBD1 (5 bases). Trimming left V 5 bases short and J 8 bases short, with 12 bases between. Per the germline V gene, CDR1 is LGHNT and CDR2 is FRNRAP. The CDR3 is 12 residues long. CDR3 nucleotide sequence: TGTGCTAGTGGTAGAGACAGCGGCGGCTACACCTTC. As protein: CASGRDSGGYTF.

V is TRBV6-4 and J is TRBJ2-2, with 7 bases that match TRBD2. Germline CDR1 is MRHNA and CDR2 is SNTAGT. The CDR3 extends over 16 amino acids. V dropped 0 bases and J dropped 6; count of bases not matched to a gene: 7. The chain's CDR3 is CASSDSGGRRPGELFF. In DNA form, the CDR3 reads TGTGCCAGCAGTGACTCGGGCGGGAGAAGGCCCGGGGAGCTGTTTTTT.